The 8 T cell receptor beta chains below come from one sample, sequenced in a study of immune cell composition in non-small cell lung cancer. Measured with immunoSEQ multiplex PCR; TCRdb has only the in-frame clones, and not every one. Found here are some 8,500 clones, under 85% of them singletons; the top ten hold about 9%. The sequenced sample consisted of lung tumor tissue. Source of these receptors: a human donor with non-small cell lung cancer.

The chain links TRBV4-1 to TRBJ1-5, with D unresolved. This CDR3 is built from 15 residues. Trimming shortened V by 4 bases and J by 1 base, and 11 bases separated the two germline ends. From germline, CDR1 is MGHRA and CDR2 YSYEKL. The chain's CDR3 is CASSPADGSNQPQHF. Here the CDR3 DNA reads TGCGCCAGCAGCCCAGCAGATGGGAGCAATCAGCCCCAGCATTTT.

V gene TRBV7-9 combines with J gene TRBJ2-6, with TRBD1 as a possible D gene (5 bases). V gave up 5 bases and J gave up 2 bases, with 10 bases separating them. The germline gives CDR1 SEHNR, CDR2 FQNEAQ (reference sequence). CDR3 size: 15 residues. The CDR3 DNA is TGTGCCAGCAGCCTGACAGTTCCTGGGGCCAACGTCCTGACTTTC. It codes for CASSLTVPGANVLTF.

The table lists this clone with a few counts. The identical CDR3 is also encoded by other nucleotide sequences in the sample. This sequence joins TRBV9 and TRBJ2-1; no firm D call. The CDR3 runs to 15 residues. V was shortened by 2 bases and J by 1 base, with 10 bases between the two germline ends. Germline-derived CDR1 and CDR2 are SGDLS and YYNGEE. The CDR3 loop reads CASSVSGISYNEQFF. CDR3 DNA: TGTGCCAGCAGCGTTAGTGGGATATCCTACAATGAGCAGTTCTTC. The entire variable domain, with the rest obtained from reference TRBV9 and TRBJ2-1, is as follows: DSGVTQTPKHLITATGQRVTLRCSPRSGDLSVYWYQQSLDQGLQFLIQYYNGEERAKGNILERFSAQQFPDLHSELNLSSLELGDSALYFCASSVSGISYNEQFFGPGTRLTVL.

The chain is built from TRBV15 and TRBJ1-6; TRBD1 matches 9 bases. Germline-derived CDR1 and CDR2 are LNHNV and YYDKDF (reference sequence). The ends lost 0 bases at V and 6 bases at J; junction bases unmatched: 18. This CDR3 spans 21 amino acids. The CDR3 here is CATSREYQGQGQPRRNSPLHF. CDR3 coding DNA: TGTGCCACCAGCAGAGAATACCAGGGACAGGGACAACCCAGACGTAATTCACCCCTCCACTTT.

This clone was seen only a few times. V usage is TRBV14 and J usage is TRBJ1-1; 9 nucleotides match TRBD1. Per the germline V gene, CDR1 is SGHDN and CDR2 is FVKESK. With 4 bases clipped from V and 5 bases from J, the junction kept 8 bases outside the gene matches. This CDR3 is built from 15 residues. In nucleotides, the CDR3 is TGTGCCAGCAGCCTTCTTCAGGGACAGGGAACTGAAGCTTTCTTT. It codes for CASSLLQGQGTEAFF.

This clone is a singleton in its sample. This chain links TRBV4-1 with TRBJ1-5, with D perhaps TRBD1 (6 bases). The CDR3 has 15 residues. Per germline, CDR1 MGHRA and CDR2 YSYEKL. Trimming left V 1 base short and J 6 bases short, with 13 bases between. CDR3 in amino acids: CASSQVRGSSQPQHF. In DNA, the CDR3 is TGCGCCAGCAGCCAAGTAAGGGGGTCCAGTCAGCCCCAGCATTTT.

CDR3 coding DNA: TGCGCCAGCAGCCAAGACTTCCCGGCGATCAGGACTGAAGCTTTCTTT. It translates to CASSQDFPAIRTEAFF. The chain employs TRBV4-3 and TRBJ1-1; D unclear. V was trimmed by 0 bases and J by 5 bases, leaving 16 bases between them. The length of the CDR3 is 16 residues. From germline, CDR1 is LGHNA and CDR2 YSLEER.

The CDR3 nucleotides are TGTGCCAGCAGCTTGACAGGGGGCTACGAGCAGTACTTC. This gives the protein CASSLTGGYEQYF. The V and J genes are TRBV5-4 and TRBJ2-7, with 8 bases lining up with TRBD1. The germline V gene encodes CDR1 SGHNT and CDR2 YYREEE (reference sequence). Losses at the gene ends were 1 base for V and 3 bases for J; bases not matched to a gene: 0. The CDR3 contains 13 residues.